The present T cell receptor (beta chain) was sequenced within a study of control samples from healthy donors and cancer patients. The assay was immunoSEQ multiplex PCR, and TCRdb's table has in-frame clones only and misses some. The sample has some 130,000 clones, around 93% seen once; the top ten hold about 1.9%. The CDR3 is 17 amino acids. J was trimmed by 4 bases and V by 5 bases; bases with no gene match: 16. Germline lookup yields CDR1 SEHNR and CDR2 FQNEAQ (reference sequence). The clonotype comes from a woman aged 50 to 65 in good health. Sequencing was carried out using blood. This rearrangement joins TRBV7-9 to TRBJ2-5; TRBD2 matches 7 bases. The CDR3 DNA reads as TGTGCCAGCAGCCCCCGGGACTCAGGCTGGGGGGGAGAGACCCAGTACTTC. Amino acids: CASSPRDSGWGGETQYF.